Listed below are T cell receptor beta chains from one sample, sequenced in a study of blood T cell repertoires in COVID-19. Produced via immunoSEQ multiplex PCR; TCRdb's table is partial and in-frame only. The repertoire holds some 260,000 clones, with 80% to 90% as singletons. The sample taken for sequencing was PBMCs or T cells enriched from blood (not recorded which). The receptors come from a man aged 25-40 years with acute COVID-19. Each CDR3 is given with its conserved first and last residue. The D gene is left open where the match is weak. Some rows have no size entry. The others give once, few or many, or a class for an expanded clone.

size: -
length: 14
J: TRBJ2-5
D: TRBD2
V: TRBV24-1
CDR3: CATSALAGVETQYF
DNA: TGTGCCACCAGTGCACTAGCGGGAGTCGAGACCCAGTACTTC

size: -
length: 14
J: TRBJ1-1
D: -
V: TRBV9
CDR3: CASSVGSVDTEAFF
DNA: TGTGCCAGCAGCGTAGGAAGCGTCGACACTGAAGCTTTCTTT

size: -
length: 15
J: TRBJ1-5
D: -
V: TRBV3-1/TRBV3-2
CDR3: CASSPQGTSNQPQHF
DNA: TGTGCCAGCAGCCCCCAGGGCACTAGCAATCAGCCCCAGCATTTT

size: -
length: 15
J: TRBJ1-2
D: TRBD1
V: TRBV3-1/TRBV3-2
CDR3: CASSQVPGGQLGYTF
DNA: TGTGCCAGCAGCCAAGTCCCAGGGGGACAACTCGGCTACACCTTC

size: -
length: 13
J: TRBJ1-6
D: -
V: TRBV9
CDR3: CASSEYRGAPLHF
DNA: TGTGCCAGCAGTGAATATCGGGGTGCACCCCTCCACTTT

size: -
length: 16
J: TRBJ1-1
D: -
V: TRBV7-9
CDR3: CASSLRDLGGNTEAFF
DNA: TGTGCCAGCAGCTTGAGGGACTTGGGGGGTAACACTGAAGCTTTCTTT

size: -
length: 12
J: TRBJ1-1
D: -
V: TRBV18
CDR3: CASSPEGGNAFF
DNA: TGTGCCAGCTCACCTGAGGGGGGGAACGCTTTCTTT

size: once
length: 20
J: TRBJ1-2
D: TRBD1
V: TRBV14
CDR3: CASSPPRQGGIKKLRYGYTF
DNA: TGTGCCAGCAGCCCACCGAGACAGGGTGGAATTAAAAAACTTCGCTATGGCTACACCTTC

size: -
length: 15
J: TRBJ2-3
D: TRBD2
V: TRBV6-5
CDR3: CASSGLAASTDTQYF
DNA: TGTGCCAGCTCGGGACTAGCGGCAAGCACAGATACGCAGTATTTT

size: -
length: 12
J: TRBJ2-1
D: -
V: TRBV5-8
CDR3: CASSLEARGQFF
DNA: TGTGCCAGCAGCTTGGAGGCCCGCGGGCAGTTCTTC

size: -
length: 18
J: TRBJ2-3
D: -
V: TRBV19
CDR3: CASSIDSPSGGYTDTQYF
DNA: TGTGCCAGTAGTATAGATTCCCCATCAGGGGGGTACACAGATACGCAGTATTTT

size: -
length: 14
J: TRBJ2-3
D: -
V: TRBV19
CDR3: CASARVDWTDTQYF
DNA: TGTGCCAGTGCCAGGGTTGATTGGACAGATACGCAGTATTTT

size: -
length: 13
J: TRBJ2-5
D: TRBD1
V: TRBV5-1
CDR3: CASRSTGEETQYF
DNA: TGTGCCAGCAGGTCCACAGGGGAGGAGACCCAGTACTTC

size: -
length: 11
J: TRBJ1-5
D: -
V: TRBV12-3/TRBV12-4
CDR3: CASSLGQPQHF
DNA: TGTGCCAGCAGTTTGGGCCAGCCCCAGCATTTT

size: -
length: 17
J: TRBJ2-1
D: TRBD2
V: TRBV6-1
CDR3: CASSGAGLAVTYNEQFF
DNA: TGTGCCAGCAGTGGAGCGGGACTAGCGGTGACCTACAATGAGCAGTTCTTC

size: -
length: 14
J: TRBJ2-3
D: -
V: TRBV10-1
CDR3: CASSEGGRGDTQYF
DNA: TGCGCCAGCAGTGAGGGCGGACGGGGGGATACGCAGTATTTT

size: many
length: 15
J: TRBJ1-4
D: TRBD1
V: TRBV15
CDR3: CATSRGTGGNEKLFF
DNA: TGTGCCACCAGCAGAGGGACAGGGGGAAATGAAAAACTGTTTTTT

size: -
length: 16
J: TRBJ1-1
D: -
V: TRBV11-3
CDR3: CASSGRQGIMNTEAFF
DNA: TGTGCCAGCAGCGGACGGCAGGGAATTATGAACACTGAAGCTTTCTTT

size: -
length: 12
J: TRBJ2-3
D: -
V: TRBV10-3
CDR3: CAIMRDTDTQYF
DNA: TGTGCCATCATGCGGGACACAGATACGCAGTATTTT

size: -
length: 13
J: TRBJ1-1
D: -
V: TRBV11-3
CDR3: CASSLREDTEAFF
DNA: TGTGCCAGCAGCTTAAGGGAGGACACTGAAGCTTTCTTT

size: -
length: 14
J: TRBJ1-5
D: TRBD1
V: TRBV24-1
CDR3: CATSGQGWNQPQHF
DNA: TGTGCCACCAGTGGACAGGGGTGGAATCAGCCCCAGCATTTT

size: -
length: 14
J: TRBJ1-2
D: -
V: TRBV19
CDR3: CASNERGAGYGYTF
DNA: TGTGCCAGTAACGAGCGGGGTGCAGGCTATGGCTACACCTTC

size: -
length: 14
J: TRBJ1-1
D: -
V: TRBV6-5
CDR3: CASLLAEMNTEAFF
DNA: TGTGCCAGCCTCTTGGCGGAGATGAACACTGAAGCTTTCTTT

size: -
length: 14
J: TRBJ2-5
D: -
V: TRBV24-1
CDR3: CATSDSGAPETQYF
DNA: TGTGCCACCAGTGATTCGGGAGCTCCAGAGACCCAGTACTTC

size: once
length: 18
J: TRBJ1-1
D: -
V: TRBV7-9
CDR3: CASSFRPIGLGVGTEAFF
DNA: TGTGCCAGCAGCTTTAGGCCGATAGGCTTAGGGGTCGGCACTGAAGCTTTCTTT

size: -
length: 19
J: TRBJ2-1
D: TRBD2
V: TRBV4-1
CDR3: CASSHPGLAGGPDVDEQFF
DNA: TGCGCCAGCAGCCACCCAGGACTAGCGGGAGGGCCGGACGTCGATGAGCAGTTCTTC

size: -
length: 12
J: TRBJ2-1
D: -
V: TRBV24-1
CDR3: CATSVGWNEQFF
DNA: TGTGCCACCTCGGTTGGTTGGAATGAGCAGTTCTTC

size: -
length: 14
J: TRBJ2-2
D: -
V: TRBV5-5
CDR3: CASSGAAATGELFF
DNA: TGTGCCAGCAGCGGAGCGGCAGCGACCGGGGAGCTGTTTTTT

size: few
length: 15
J: TRBJ2-1
D: -
V: TRBV11-2
CDR3: CASSLIGTPGNEQFF
DNA: TGTGCCAGCAGCTTAATCGGGACTCCTGGCAATGAGCAGTTCTTC

size: -
length: 12
J: TRBJ1-1
D: -
V: TRBV25-1
CDR3: CATPVTATEAFF
DNA: TGTGCCACCCCCGTGACTGCCACTGAAGCTTTCTTT

size: few
length: 13
J: TRBJ1-6
D: TRBD1
V: TRBV6-5
CDR3: CASSWQGDSPLHF
DNA: TGTGCCAGCAGTTGGCAGGGGGATTCACCCCTCCACTTT

size: -
length: 13
J: TRBJ1-1
D: -
V: TRBV19
CDR3: CASTQTVNTEAFF
DNA: TGTGCCAGTACCCAGACAGTGAACACTGAAGCTTTCTTT

size: -
length: 16
J: TRBJ1-2
D: -
V: TRBV4-3
CDR3: CASSPRKGSANYGYTF
DNA: TGCGCCAGCAGCCCCCGGAAGGGGTCAGCTAACTATGGCTACACCTTC

size: -
length: 16
J: TRBJ2-5
D: TRBD2
V: TRBV15
CDR3: CATSAPGLAGGETQYF
DNA: TGTGCCACCAGCGCCCCGGGACTAGCGGGGGGCGAGACCCAGTACTTC

size: -
length: 15
J: TRBJ1-6
D: -
V: TRBV5-1
CDR3: CASSLAGGESSPLHF
DNA: TGCGCCAGCAGCTTGGCCGGGGGGGAGAGTTCACCCCTCCACTTT

size: -
length: 13
J: TRBJ2-5
D: -
V: TRBV19
CDR3: CASSNRREETQYF
DNA: TGTGCCAGTAGTAACCGGAGGGAGGAGACCCAGTACTTC

size: -
length: 17
J: TRBJ1-2
D: TRBD1
V: TRBV10-3
CDR3: CAISESGQPSPSYGYTF
DNA: TGTGCCATCAGTGAGTCGGGACAGCCTAGCCCCTCCTATGGCTACACCTTC

size: -
length: 14
J: TRBJ1-4
D: -
V: TRBV7-2
CDR3: CASSSQGLGEKLFF
DNA: TGTGCCAGCAGCTCTCAGGGGCTCGGTGAAAAACTGTTTTTT

size: -
length: 15
J: TRBJ1-3
D: -
V: TRBV28
CDR3: CASIPGGYSGNTIYF
DNA: TGTGCCAGCATTCCTGGGGGCTACTCTGGAAACACCATATATTTT

size: few
length: 16
J: TRBJ2-2
D: -
V: TRBV4-2
CDR3: CASSPEPAGGSGELFF
DNA: TGTGCCAGCAGCCCCGAGCCGGCGGGTGGATCCGGGGAGCTGTTTTTT

size: -
length: 14
J: TRBJ1-2
D: TRBD1
V: TRBV27
CDR3: CASSFNRGVNGYTF
DNA: TGTGCCAGCAGTTTTAACAGGGGGGTCAATGGCTACACCTTC

size: -
length: 13
J: TRBJ2-5
D: TRBD1
V: TRBV24-1
CDR3: CATRGTGVETQYF
DNA: TGTGCCACCAGAGGCACAGGGGTTGAGACCCAGTACTTC

size: -
length: 15
J: TRBJ2-2
D: TRBD2
V: TRBV5-1
CDR3: CASNLAGLNTGELFF
DNA: TGTGCCAGCAATCTAGCGGGATTGAACACCGGGGAGCTGTTTTTT